The 11 T cell receptor beta chains below were found in one sample sequenced in a study of cytomegalovirus exposure and HLA in healthy donors. PCR was performed using 60 Vbeta and 13 Jbeta primers. The assay was immunoSEQ multiplex PCR, and TCRdb's table has in-frame clones only and misses some. The sample carries about 200,000 clones, around 85% recorded once. Sequencing used PBMCs. These receptors were collected from a girl aged 2 to 9 in good health and CMV-seronegative.

This clone was seen repeatedly, ten times or more. The rearrangement joins TRBV6-5 to TRBJ2-1; 10 bases fit TRBD1. CDR3 length: 16 amino acids. The V gene's germline CDR1 is MNHEY and CDR2 SVGAGI. J was trimmed by 0 bases and V by 2 bases; bases with no gene match: 1. CDR3 region: CASSYGTGASYNEQFF. In DNA form, the CDR3 reads TGTGCCAGCAGTTACGGGACAGGGGCCTCCTACAATGAGCAGTTCTTC.

The rearrangement links TRBV15 to TRBJ2-3; D is undetermined. Germline V lookup: CDR1 LNHNV, CDR2 YYDKDF (reference sequence). Trimming removed 0 bases at V and 2 bases at J, with 12 bases between. The CDR3 runs to 16 residues. CDR3 amino acids: CATSRDPSAFTDTQYF. Written as DNA, the CDR3 is TGTGCCACCAGCAGAGATCCAAGCGCGTTCACAGATACGCAGTATTTT.

CDR3 coding DNA: TGTGCCAGCAGTGCCGGACTAGCGGGAGGACTTCACAATGAGCAGTTCTTC. It is translated as CASSAGLAGGLHNEQFF. This rearrangement joins TRBV2 to TRBJ2-1; 14 nucleotides line up with TRBD2. This CDR3 is 17 amino acids long. With 4 bases clipped from V and 5 bases from J, the junction kept 7 bases outside the gene matches. Germline loops: CDR1 SNHLY, CDR2 FYNNEI.

This clone showed up just once. The chain recombines TRBV7-3 with TRBJ2-7; 7 bases are a match to TRBD1. V lost 5 bases to trimming and J lost 6 bases; unmatched junction nucleotides: 4. CDR3 length equals 12 residues. Germline V gene sequence: CDR1 SGHTA, CDR2 FQGTGA. The CDR3, as DNA: TGTGCCAGCAGCGATGCAGGGGGCGAGCAGTACTTC. Translated: CASSDAGGEQYF. The variable domain in full, completed from reference TRBV7-3 and TRBJ2-7, reads GAGVSQTPSNKVTEKGKYVELRCDPISGHTALYWYRQSLGQGPEFLIYFQGTGAADDSGLPNDRFFAVRPEGSVSTLKIQRTERGDSAVYLCASSDAGGEQYFGPGTRLTVT.

V is TRBV5-1 and J is TRBJ1-2; TRBD1 matches 7 bases. Per germline, CDR1 SGHRS and CDR2 YFSETQ. CDR3 length: 13 amino acids. V gave up 0 bases and J gave up 7 bases; unmatched junction bases: 3. The DNA for the CDR3 is TGCGCCAGCAGCTTGGGACAGGGAAGTGGCTACACCTTC. As protein: CASSLGQGSGYTF. The whole variable domain, filled in from reference TRBV5-1 and TRBJ1-2, reads KAGVTQTPRYLIKTRGQQVTLSCSPISGHRSVSWYQQTPGQGLQFLFEYFSETQRNKGNFPGRFSGRQFSNSRSEMNVSTLELGDSALYLCASSLGQGSGYTFGSGTRLTVV.

The chain recombines TRBV5-1 with TRBJ1-2; tentative D call: TRBD1 (5 bases). Trimming removed 4 bases from V and 6 bases from J, with 10 bases in between. The germline V gene has CDR1 SGHRS and CDR2 YFSETQ. The CDR3 sequence is 12 residues long. This CDR3 reads CASSTGSDGYTF. Written as DNA, the CDR3 is TGCGCCAGCAGCACAGGTTCTGATGGCTACACCTTC.

The J gene is TRBJ2-2, the V gene TRBV15, with a possible D match to TRBD1 (6 bases). V was pared by 5 bases and J by 0 bases, with 22 bases between. CDR3 length equals 19 residues. Germline V gene lookup returns CDR1 LNHNV and CDR2 YYDKDF (reference sequence). The CDR3 here is CATSALWIGGRANTGELFF. In DNA, the CDR3 is TGTGCCACCAGCGCCCTTTGGATTGGGGGCAGGGCGAACACCGGGGAGCTGTTTTTT. Filled out from reference TRBV15 and TRBJ2-2, the complete variable domain reads DAMVIQNPRYQVTQFGKPVTLSCSQTLNHNVMYWYQQKSSQAPKLLFHYYDKDFNNEADTPDNFQSRRPNTSFCFLDIRSPGLGDTAMYLCATSALWIGGRANTGELFFGEGSRLTVL.

The V gene is TRBV14, the J gene TRBJ1-1; 8 nucleotides align to TRBD1. CDR1 and CDR2 (germline): SGHDN, FVKESK. CDR3 length: 15 amino acids. Germline trimming cut 2 bases from V and 4 bases from J; bases unmatched to any gene: 6. The CDR3 loop is CASSQFRTGGTEAFF. The CDR3 nucleotides read TGTGCCAGCAGCCAATTTCGAACAGGGGGCACTGAAGCTTTCTTT.

This clone was picked up one time. This chain links TRBV29-1 with TRBJ2-1; D remains unclear. This CDR3 has 14 residues. The germline gives CDR1 SQVTM, CDR2 ANQGSEA. The ends were cut back, 5 bases at V and 6 bases at J, with 17 bases in the middle. The CDR3 DNA is TGCAGCGTTTCTCGAGGTACCACCCCCAATGAGCAGTTCTTC. This translates into CSVSRGTTPNEQFF.

This rearrangement joins TRBV6-5 to TRBJ1-2, with D hard to call. Trimming took 4 bases from V and 3 from J, leaving 9 bases between them. The CDR3 runs 13 residues. The germline V gene has CDR1 MNHEY and CDR2 SVGAGI. The CDR3 is CASSSTTHYGYTF. The CDR3 bases are TGTGCCAGCAGTTCCACGACACACTATGGCTACACCTTC.

V usage is TRBV23-1 and J usage is TRBJ2-6; 9 bases are a match to TRBD1. TRBV23-1 is an open reading frame, and its role is uncertain. Trimming took 10 bases from V and 6 from J; bases not matched to a gene: 22. The CDR3 consists of 19 residues. The CDR3 sequence: CANLSGRTGVRATANVLTF. DNA for the CDR3: TGCGCCAACTTATCGGGGAGGACAGGGGTAAGGGCTACGGCCAACGTCCTGACTTTC.